Only a few counts were recorded for the clone carrying this T cell receptor (beta chain). The antigen remains undetermined. These data originate in a study of early stage breast cancer tumors. V lost 0 bases, J lost 4 bases, and 12 bases lay in between. Germline V gene data show CDR1 as GTSNPN and CDR2 as SVGIG (reference sequence). The CDR3 consists of 14 residues. Study-level points and caveats: Tumors had roughly 2.5-fold higher T cell density and higher clonality than adjacent normal breast tissue. In about 85% of the 16 patients, blood comparison separated tumor from normal breast.

The table came from immunoSEQ multiplex PCR; TCRdb's copy has only in-frame clones and leaves some out. The sample contains more than 55,000 clones, 80% of which appear only once. The chain carries TRBV30 and TRBJ1-2; D remains ambiguous. Material: blood. This receptor was taken from a person aged 40 to 49 with breast cancer. As DNA, the CDR3 is TGTGCCTGGAGTGTACATGAGGATCCCTATGGCTACACCTTC. This translates into CAWSVHEDPYGYTF.